Here is one T cell receptor beta chain with its context. The specificity of this receptor is unknown. No clone much larger than this one lies a single base away; base qualities are absent. The CDR3 contains 14 residues, cysteine and phenylalanine counted. Only the CDR3 portion is preserved as DNA: 42 bases, with reading frame beginning at the first base. The germline V gene encodes CDR1 MNHEY and CDR2 SMNVEV (reference sequence). Cut back by 6 bases and 2 bases, the V and J ends lie 11 bases apart. This sample was included in a study of cytomegalovirus exposure and HLA in healthy donors (dated by TCRdb to the late 2010s). At the level of the whole study: According to an earlier analysis of several hundred of the donors, 150 million to 200 million T cells yielded 120 million or so unique TCR beta sequences and about 280 Gb of sequence data. Every discovery cohort repertoire had been produced on one sequencing platform. The number of donors typed differed by locus, with about 629-630 for A, B, C, DRB1 and DQB1, about 500 for DQA1, some 570 for DPA1, and around 430 for DPB1. Donor age, sex, ethnicity and CMV serostatus were compiled together with the repertoire data. In a later analysis, previously published TCR beta repertoires from several hundred donors were re-analyzed and high-resolution HLA genotyping was added so that TCR occurrence patterns could be studied. An early release that covered several hundred HLA-typed donors contained approximately 290 gigabases of sequencing data and 65 million to 100 million unique TCR sequences. High-throughput TCR immunosequencing, statistical association of individual TCRs with disease status, and machine learning were combined to predict cytomegalovirus infection status. Of the approximately 400 genotyped donors, 81% were placed in the genetic ancestry cluster associated with self-reported Caucasian donors. The later analysis used no new phenotypic data to find candidate immune exposures, relying instead on TCR beta sequences and their occurrence across donors. An earlier analysis of nearly 600 of the donors applied high-throughput TCR beta sequencing to assess whether each TCR beta V gene segment acted as functional or pseudogenic. HLA typing covered class I and class II loci at four-digit resolution. Because of strong linkage in the cohort, roughly 5 DR-DQ haplotypes were treated as single units for association and clustering. Along with the roughly 610-subject first cohort, a separate validation cohort of some 130 different subjects was used. Using immunosequencing, the study profiled T cell repertoires from 666 subjects and related those repertoires to cytomegalovirus serostatus. In a later genetic analysis, genome-wide SNP genotypes for about three fifths of the 666 donors were used, and that subset was treated as a discovery cohort. On average, roughly 250,000 unique TCR beta nucleotide sequences were sequenced per donor among a few hundred genotyped donors of the cohort, with roughly 18% of those sequences being non-productive. The study aimed to test whether signatures of past pathogen exposure could be identified by cataloging public T cell receptors. Overall study results and their limits: A cluster of highly shared sequence variants was judged likely to represent a technical artifact of the sequencing pipeline. A few of the identified cytomegalovirus-associated TCR beta chains were confirmed in vitro to be specific for cytomegalovirus antigens. HLA typing was unavailable for some donors at each locus, so association tests used only the typed subset. Some IMGT-functional V segments, including TRBV6-2 and TRBV6-3, could not be told apart with the 87-base-pair reads, so those segments were excluded. The classifier was reported to diagnose cytomegalovirus status with high specificity and sensitivity in both the original and validation cohorts. A later analysis found that most CMV-associated TCR beta chains appeared HLA-restricted, with HLA associations seemingly driven largely by CMV exposure. Assigning TCR associations to individual alleles was difficult when HLA alleles, especially DR and DQ, strongly co-occurred. Most TCR sequences were seen in very few donors, while some public TCRs were found in many individuals. A later analysis associated 16,951 TCR beta sequences with specific HLA alleles at a false discovery rate of 0.05. A further reported finding was that TCR beta sequences accurately predicted the HLA-A and HLA-B alleles for most subjects in the first cohort. The presence/absence analyses assumed that sequencing depth was roughly uniform across donors, and that assumption may not be true. An earlier analysis of approximately 590 of the donors showed that most TCR beta V segments appeared in productive rearrangements either about 87% or about 30% of the time, which broadly matched IMGT annotations. In a later genetic analysis, fewer N-insertions in productive TCRs were reported among donors in an Asian-associated ancestry cluster than the roughly 710-donor mean. CMV serostatus was the only immune exposure information available for the cohort. A later analysis reported that several top co-occurrence clusters appeared linked to parvovirus B19, influenza, CMV and Epstein-Barr virus. Only TCR beta chains were sequenced in this cohort, and the absence of alpha or paired-chain data limited detectable features. The earlier analysis of 450 to 700 of the donors excluded approximately 15 rarely observed V segments, including chromosome 9 orphons, because counts were too low. V-gene and J-gene trimming of TCR beta chains was associated with a missense DCLRE1C variant in a later genetic analysis, and the association was replicated in an independent cohort. The authors suggested that the approach could potentially be generalized to other disease states and immunological phenotypes. In the study, around 150 TCR beta chains were listed as associated with cytomegalovirus. Linkage disequilibrium might explain the correlated functional status among segregating V segments, but an unknown experimental factor could not be excluded. In a later analysis, HLA-associated TCR beta chains showed more clonal expansion and lower generation probabilities than non-associated chains that were equally common. According to a later analysis, TCR association rates differed among HLA loci, with DRB1 alleles showing the most associated TCRs and HLA-C alleles showing the fewest.

The method behind the library was the immunoSEQ multiplex PCR assay. For the multiplex PCR, a mixture combining 60 forward primers for TCR Vbeta segments and 13 reverse primers for TCR Jbeta segments was used. Amplification of the CDR3 region of rearranged TCR beta genes was performed with a multiplex PCR assay on genomic DNA. The amplified TCR beta libraries were sequenced on the Illumina HiSeq System as 87-base-pair reads. On the study's bioinformatics: In a later analysis, roughly 80 million unique TCR beta chains were counted across the roughly 670 repertoires, and roughly 10 million of these chains were shared by at least two donors. To remove PCR and sequencing errors, raw reads were error-corrected and collapsed into unique sequences using a nearest-neighbor algorithm that merged closely related sequences. To assign V, D and J gene segments, CDR3 sequences were aligned to IMGT reference sequences. For a sequence to be retained, at least a six-nucleotide match to both a V gene segment and a J gene segment was required. A rearrangement counted as productive if the CDR3 had no stop codons and remained in frame with V and J, and every other rearrangement counted as non-productive. Following IMGT convention, CDR3 was defined as the stretch from the second conserved V-encoded cysteine to the conserved J-encoded phenylalanine. In an earlier analysis of 500 to 650 of the donors, sequences lacking an unambiguous match to a single V gene segment were excluded. In an earlier analysis of roughly 600 of the donors, a V segment was called functional when productive rearrangements were above 56.7%, and segregating when the standard deviation between donors exceeded 5%. A statistical classification framework was developed to diagnose cytomegalovirus status using the catalog of TCR beta chain sequences. A later analysis assigned V and J genes by comparing TCR nucleotide sequences with IMGT/GENE-DB human TR gene sequences. A later analysis assigned CDR3 sequences and most-parsimonious VDJ recombination scenarios with the TCRdist pipeline. In a later analysis, every TCR beta chain was defined by the combination of its CDR3 amino acid sequence and its V-gene family, and reads without a unique V-gene family were dropped. In a later analysis, 550 to 650 highly shared, low-generation-probability nucleotide sequences were removed to address suspected cross-contamination and a sequencing artifact. In a later analysis, a clonal expansion index for each public chain was calculated from normalized within-repertoire ranks of inferred template counts. In a later analysis, generation probabilities were computed using a VDJ recombination model fitted to out-of-frame rearrangements, and the results were checked against IGoR. A later analysis scored TCR-TCR, TCR-HLA and TCR-CMV co-occurrence with hypergeometric tests, applying a repertoire-size bias correction to TCR pairs. False discovery rates were estimated in a later analysis by permuting HLA or CMV assignments 20 times. In a later analysis, co-occurring TCRs were grouped using DBSCAN, with TCRdist sequence similarity added in when clustering inside HLA-allele-positive subsets. Co-occurrence clustering excluded repertoires with fewer than 30,000 or more than 120,000 public chains, plus five with anomalous nucleotide sharing. Drawn from immuneACCESS, this table holds only the in-frame rearrangements with V and J called that TCRdb kept. Clones are partly lost; checked studies trace under half to an unresolved V gene and leave the rest unexplained. V, J and clone size are those of that table, while D and trimming were read from the DNA. In this sample the table shows approximately 220,000 clones, about 77% of which occur a single time. Roughly 1.9% of the sample rests with the top ten.

The cohort consisted of 650 to 700 healthy bone marrow donors. At the time of sampling, all cohort members were nominally healthy, though unrecorded immune exposures were likely present. The donor tested CMV seronegative and was one of the 352 seronegative cohort members. A peripheral blood sample was collected from each donor, and TCR beta sequencing was performed on peripheral blood mononuclear cells. The Qiagen DNeasy Blood Extraction Kit was used to extract genomic DNA from the blood cell samples. The rearrangement joined TRBV27 to TRBJ1-3; the D gene assignment is ambiguous. The receptor was derived from a woman under 40 in good health and CMV-seronegative. The sample taken for sequencing was PBMCs. The CDR3 is CASRLAAAGNTIYF. The DNA is TGTGCCAGCAGGCTCGCGGCGGCTGGAAACACCATATATTTT.